Below, 9 T cell receptor beta chains from the same sample are listed, as sequenced in a study of blood T cell repertoires in COVID-19. Assay: immunoSEQ multiplex PCR; the TCRdb copy retains only in-frame clones and omits some. The sample yields 59,000 or so clones, about 84% seen once. The sequencing input was peripheral blood. The source is a man between 60 and 70 years old with acute or convalescent COVID-19.

The J gene is TRBJ2-2, the V gene TRBV28, with TRBD2 matching over 12 bases. Germline assignment: CDR1 MDHEN and CDR2 SYDVKM. Trimming at V came to 6 bases and at J to 5 bases, leaving 19 bases not matched to a gene. There are 20 residues in the CDR3. DNA for the CDR3: TGTGCCAGCAGCTATGTCAACTGGGCTAGCGGGGGGGCTCGGACCGGGGAGCTGTTTTTT. This codes for CASSYVNWASGGARTGELFF.

The rearrangement links TRBV5-4 to TRBJ2-1; D gene unclear. Trimming stripped 3 bases from V and 8 bases from J, with 12 bases between. Germline values: CDR1 SGHNT, CDR2 YYREEE (reference sequence). This CDR3 contains 13 residues. CDR3 residues: CASSSPRFDEQFF. Here the CDR3 DNA reads TGTGCCAGCAGCTCTCCTAGGTTCGATGAGCAGTTCTTC.

The chain has TRBV15 and TRBJ1-5; D call uncertain. This CDR3 comprises 13 residues. CDR1 LNHNV and CDR2 YYDKDF come from the germline V gene (reference sequence). Trimming removed 6 bases from V and 8 bases from J, with 14 bases in between. The CDR3 DNA is TGTGCCACCAGTCCCCGTTTAGAAGAGCCCCAGCATTTT. Translating gives CATSPRLEEPQHF.

The CDR3 loop reads CASSWADREPTYEQYF. The CDR3 coding sequence is TGCGCCAGCAGCTGGGCTGACAGGGAGCCCACCTACGAGCAGTACTTC. The chain combines TRBV5-1 with TRBJ2-7; 7 bases match TRBD1. The CDR3 loop spans 16 amino acids. CDR1 and CDR2 (germline): SGHRS, YFSETQ. V shed 3 bases, J shed 2 bases, and the junction held 11 bases outside the gene matches. Supplemented by reference TRBV5-1 and TRBJ2-7, the full variable domain reads KAGVTQTPRYLIKTRGQQVTLSCSPISGHRSVSWYQQTPGQGLQFLFEYFSETQRNKGNFPGRFSGRQFSNSRSEMNVSTLELGDSALYLCASSWADREPTYEQYFGPGTRLTVT.

The chain couples TRBV6-5 to TRBJ1-1, with TRBD1 matching 7 bases. V dropped 5 bases and J dropped 1; count of bases not matched to a gene: 4. The CDR3 is 14 residues long. Per germline, CDR1 MNHEY and CDR2 SVGAGI. The CDR3 is CASSNQGGNTEAFF. The DNA of the CDR3 is TGTGCCAGCAGTAACCAGGGGGGGAACACTGAAGCTTTCTTT.

DNA for the CDR3: TGTGCCAGCAGGGAGGGGGCCTATGGCTACACCTTC. Encoded protein: CASREGAYGYTF. The chain couples TRBV6-6 to TRBJ1-2, with 7 nucleotides matching TRBD1. V gave up 6 bases and J gave up 4 bases; unmatched junction bases: 2. Germline CDR1 reads MNHNY; CDR2 reads SVGAGI (reference sequence). The CDR3 has 12 amino acids.

The chain's CDR3 is CATSDFILGQGNNEQFF. In nucleotides, the CDR3 is TGTGCCACCAGTGATTTTATATTGGGACAGGGGAACAATGAGCAGTTCTTC. The rearrangement links TRBV24-1 to TRBJ2-1, with 10 bases matching TRBD1. CDR1 and CDR2 from the germline V gene are KGHDR and SFDVKD. With 1 base clipped from V and 5 bases from J, the junction kept 7 bases outside the gene matches. The CDR3 consists of 17 residues.

The chain is built from TRBV6-5 and TRBJ2-1; TRBD2 matches at 8 bases. The CDR3 contains 13 residues. The V and J ends lost 2 bases and 8 bases, in that order; junction bases with no gene match: 2. Germline V gene lookup returns CDR1 MNHEY and CDR2 SVGAGI. The CDR3 protein is CASSYRGGDEQFF. Written as DNA, the CDR3 is TGTGCCAGCAGTTACCGGGGGGGGGATGAGCAGTTCTTC.

In its sample, this clone was seen a few times. This chain joins TRBV19 and TRBJ1-6; D may be TRBD1 (5 bases). Per germline, CDR1 LNHDA and CDR2 SQIVND (reference sequence). The CDR3 sequence is 14 residues long. V was shortened by 1 base and J by 8 bases, with 9 bases between the two germline ends. For the CDR3, the DNA is TGTGCCAGTAGTATAGGACAGTTCCATTCACCCCTCCACTTT. Encoded protein: CASSIGQFHSPLHF.